This entry lists 14 T cell receptor beta chains sequenced from one sample in a study of T cells in Graves' hyperthyroidism and ophthalmopathy. Authors of the study amplified TCR beta CDR3 regions from RNA transcripts. The HTBI primer set drove a first-round RT-PCR of the TCR CDR3. TCRdb re-derived calls from the multiplex PCR reads in MiXCR, one entry per CDR3 protein. The profile shows a few hundred thousand distinct CDR3 sequences, around 21% of them singletons. Specimen: blood. The origin of the receptors is a man aged 18 to 30 with Graves' hyperthyroidism.

In this sample, this clonotype turned up many times. V usage is TRBV12-3 or TRBV12-4 and J usage is TRBJ1-3; unclear D gene. Trimming cost V 6 bases and J 0 bases, with 12 bases left between them. The CDR3 is made up of 15 amino acids. The CDR3 DNA reads TGTGCCAGCAGCCGTGGACGGTACTCTGGAAACACCATATATTTT. Translating gives CASSRGRYSGNTIYF.

The CDR3 nucleotides read TGTGCCAGTAGTTCCTACGGGACTAGGCAAGAGACCCAGTACTTC. Translated: CASSSYGTRQETQYF. The rearrangement uses TRBV19 and TRBJ2-5; 8 bases match TRBD2. V lost 5 bases and J lost 2; bases outside the gene matches: 7. The CDR3 is 15 amino acids. The germline gives CDR1 LNHDA, CDR2 SQIVND (reference sequence).

This clonotype occurred a few times. This sequence joins TRBV7-2 and TRBJ1-2, with 9 positions matching TRBD1. The germline CDR1 and CDR2 sequences are SGHTA and FQGNSA. After removal of 1 base from V and 5 bases from J, the junction contained 2 bases not matched to a gene. This CDR3 comprises 14 residues. The CDR3 coding sequence is TGTGCCAGCAGCTTAGAACAGGGGGCATATGGCTACACCTTC. Translation gives CASSLEQGAYGYTF.

This clonotype has only a few counts. The chain uses TRBV5-1 and TRBJ2-2; D is undetermined. Germline CDR1 is SGHRS and CDR2 is YFSETQ. There are 16 residues in the CDR3. Trimming left V 0 bases short and J 3 bases short, with 12 bases between. CDR3 amino acids: CASSLALVVDTGELFF. CDR3 DNA: TGCGCCAGCAGCTTGGCTCTAGTGGTGGACACCGGGGAGCTGTTTTTT.

This clonotype was recorded many times. The J gene is TRBJ1-2, the V gene TRBV28, with 9 bases fitting TRBD1. V lost 6 bases to trimming and J lost 1 base; unmatched junction nucleotides: 12. The CDR3 covers 17 residues. The V gene's germline CDR1 is MDHEN and CDR2 SYDVKM. The CDR3 nucleotides read TGTGCCAGCAGACCTCCGGGACAGGGAGCACTTAACTATGGCTACACCTTC. Encoded protein: CASRPPGQGALNYGYTF.

The chain is built from TRBV20-1 and TRBJ2-5, with TRBD2 matching over 8 bases. V lost 6 bases to trimming and J lost 5 bases; unmatched junction nucleotides: 17. This CDR3 contains 16 residues. Germline V gene lookup returns CDR1 DFQATT and CDR2 SNEGSKA (reference sequence). The CDR3 protein is CSAGRGLGVWGETQYF. The CDR3 DNA sequence: TGCAGTGCAGGGCGGGGACTAGGTGTTTGGGGTGAGACCCAGTACTTC.

This clonotype has at least ten counts. The V call is TRBV12-3 or TRBV12-4, the J call TRBJ1-1; possibly TRBD1 for D (6 bases). V lost 6 bases to trimming and J lost 9 bases, with 11 bases between them. CDR3 length equals 11 residues. CDR3 nucleotide sequence: TGTGCCAGCAGGGGCACAGGGCAAGCTTTCTTT. Translation gives CASRGTGQAFF.

The table lists this clonotype with many counts. This sequence joins TRBV19 and TRBJ2-7; 9 positions match TRBD1. J lost 1 base, V lost 1 base, and 2 bases had no gene match. Looked up from germline, CDR1 is LNHDA and CDR2 is SQIVND (reference sequence). The CDR3 contains 15 residues. The CDR3 bases are TGTGCCAGTAGTATAGGACAGGGGGTATCCTACGAGCAGTACTTC. It yields the protein CASSIGQGVSYEQYF.

At least ten counts were recorded for this clonotype. The V and J genes are TRBV7-3 and TRBJ1-2; D is unresolved. Germline CDR1 and CDR2: SGHTA and FQGTGA. Trimming took off 0 bases at V and 8 bases at J, with 10 bases between the two ends. This CDR3 region has 13 residues. CDR3 region: CASSLTAGGGYTF. The CDR3 region has the DNA TGTGCCAGCAGCTTAACGGCGGGAGGAGGCTACACCTTC. The complete variable domain, with remaining parts taken from reference TRBV7-3 and TRBJ1-2, reads GAGVSQTPSNKVTEKGKYVELRCDPISGHTALYWYRQSLGQGPEFLIYFQGTGAADDSGLPNDRFFAVRPEGSVSTLKIQRTERGDSAVYLCASSLTAGGGYTFGSGTRLTVV.

This clonotype has just a few counts. The V gene is TRBV2, the J gene TRBJ2-3, with D tentatively TRBD1 or TRBD2 (5 bases each). The length of the CDR3 is 14 residues. Looked up from germline, CDR1 is SNHLY and CDR2 is FYNNEI. The V end was cut by 7 bases, the J end by 5 bases, with 16 bases between. In DNA form, the CDR3 reads TGTGCCAGCATTCGGGACCGCGTGGAAGATACGCAGTATTTT. Its translation: CASIRDRVEDTQYF.

The chain uses TRBV7-6 and TRBJ1-1; D is ambiguous. The germline V gene has CDR1 SGHVS and CDR2 FNYEAQ. The ends were cut back, 4 bases at V and 8 bases at J, with 14 bases in the middle. This CDR3 contains 13 residues. CDR3 loop: CASSSGMPREAFF. Written as DNA, the CDR3 is TGTGCCAGCAGCTCTGGGATGCCCCGCGAAGCTTTCTTT.

V and J are TRBV6-1 and TRBJ2-2; 9 positions agree with TRBD1. Per the germline V gene, CDR1 is MNHNS and CDR2 is SASEGT. The CDR3 extends over 15 amino acids. Unmatched junction bases numbered 9, after V lost 6 bases and J lost 7 bases. In DNA form, the CDR3 reads TGTGCCAGCAGCCCGGACAGGGGAGGAGTCGGGGAGCTGTTTTTT. This encodes CASSPDRGGVGELFF.

Many counts were recorded for this clonotype. The rearrangement links TRBV20-1 to TRBJ1-1; D is uncertain. V was cut by 6 bases and J by 0 bases, with 14 bases left in between. This CDR3 has 14 amino acids. Germline V gene sequence: CDR1 DFQATT, CDR2 SNEGSKA (reference sequence). DNA of the CDR3: TGCAGTGCCCCGGGTGGCCTCATGAACACTGAAGCTTTCTTT. Its protein product is CSAPGGLMNTEAFF.

This chain links TRBV10-3 with TRBJ1-1; D possibly corresponds to TRBD1 (5 bases). Per the germline V gene, CDR1 is ENHRY and CDR2 is SYGVKD. The ends were cut back, 6 bases at V and 0 bases at J, with 20 bases in the middle. CDR3 length: 17 amino acids. As DNA, the CDR3 is TGTGCCATCAGGAGAAAAACCGGGGCCGAAATGAACACTGAAGCTTTCTTT. It encodes CAIRRKTGAEMNTEAFF.